This TCR beta chain was profiled in a study of blood T cells in healthy people across ages. This clonotype appeared a single time. Its antigen is unidentified. The CDR3 spans 17 residues. J lost 7 bases, V lost 1 base, and 14 bases had no gene match. CDR1 is SEHNR and CDR2 is FQNEAQ in the germline V gene (reference sequence). Study results and limitations: Expanded clonotype changes were possibly confounded by unknown donor CMV status.

A J-beta primer mix and a sample-barcoded 5' primer were used in a second PCR of about 6 to 12 cycles. Per sample, CDR3-containing paired-end reads numbered at least 3 million. TCRdb ran MiXCR on the 5' RACE reads and lists one entry per CDR3 protein. The repertoire includes 700,000 to 850,000 distinct CDR3 sequences, 53% of them detected once, and under 50% sits in the top ten. This sequence joins TRBV7-9 and TRBJ2-7; TRBD2 matches at 9 bases. Sequencing was performed on blood. The sequence was obtained from an elderly man in good health. The CDR3 sequence is CASSLGKGREGLNEQYF. The CDR3 bases are TGTGCCAGCAGCTTAGGAAAGGGGCGGGAGGGCCTTAATGAGCAGTACTTC.